This is a list of T cell receptor beta chains from one sample in a study of kidney transplant recipient with SARS-CoV-2 infection. TCRdb recomputed calls from the reads with MiXCR, one row per CDR3 protein. The data contain 200,000 to 300,000 distinct CDR3 sequences, around 30% of them singletons. The source was a blood sample, collected at baseline and between days 110 and 120 from a kidney transplant recipient. The receptors derive from a male patient aged 25-45 years who had COVID-19 and was a kidney transplant recipient. The T cells may come from the graft donor. The CDR3 runs from the conserved cysteine through the conserved F or W. The D gene is left open where the match is weak. Some rows mark clone size as missing; the rest say once, few, many or name a class of expanded clone.

d_gene	abundance	j_gene	v_gene	len	CDR3aa	CDR3nt
-	once	TRBJ2-7	TRBV6-4	13	CASSDRGTYEQHF	TGTGCCAGCAGTGACCGGGGAACGTACGAGCAGCACTTC
TRBD1	many	TRBJ2-2	TRBV19	17	CASSKRSGQGASGELFF	TGTGCCAGTAGTAAGCGTTCGGGACAGGGGGCCTCCGGGGAGCTGTTTTTT
-	-	TRBJ2-5	TRBV14	13	CASSHDAEETQYF	TGTGCCAGCAGCCACGATGCAGAAGAGACCCAGTACTTC
-	many	TRBJ2-1	TRBV9	14	CASSGTDTYNEQFF	TGTGCCAGCAGCGGGACGGACACCTACAATGAGCAGTTCTTC
TRBD2	many	TRBJ2-3	TRBV5-4	15	CASSLDGLDTDTQYF	TGTGCCAGCAGCTTGGACGGACTAGATACAGATACGCAGTATTTT
-	-	TRBJ1-2	TRBV12-3/TRBV12-4	17	CASSFRISFRKTYGYTF	TGTGCCAGCAGTTTTCGGATCAGCTTCCGAAAGACCTATGGCTACACCTTC
-	many	TRBJ1-1	TRBV18	11	CASSGGTEAFF	TGTGCCAGCTCTGGGGGGACTGAAGCTTTCTTT
-	many	TRBJ1-5	TRBV12-3/TRBV12-4	12	CASSLAYQPQHF	TGTGCCAGCAGCCTAGCCTATCAGCCCCAGCATTTT
-	many	TRBJ1-2	TRBV6-5	17	CASSYSGAGAANYGYTF	TGTGCCAGCAGTTACTCGGGTGCAGGCGCAGCTAACTATGGCTACACCTTC
-	-	TRBJ2-7	TRBV2	12	CAGAMAGETRYF	TGTGCCGGCGCGATGGCAGGGGAGACCCGGTACTTC
-	many	TRBJ2-7	TRBV2	11	CASLQGYEQYF	TGTGCCAGTTTACAGGGCTACGAGCAGTACTTC
-	many	TRBJ1-2	TRBV6-1	17	CASSARHSMRKTYGYTF	TGTGCCAGCAGTGCGAGACACTCTATGCGAAAGACCTATGGCTACACCTTC
-	many	TRBJ1-1	TRBV12-3/TRBV12-4	14	CASKSQPLNTEAFF	TGTGCCAGCAAGTCGCAACCTCTGAACACTGAAGCTTTCTTT
TRBD1	many	TRBJ1-5	TRBV30	13	CAWSATGVQPQHF	TGTGCCTGGAGTGCGACAGGGGTACAGCCCCAGCATTTT
-	many	TRBJ2-6	TRBV8-2	17	CGTRGRITQSRANVLTF	TGTGGCACTCGTGGTAGGATAACACAAAGTCGGGCCAACGTCCTGACTTTC
TRBD2	many	TRBJ2-2	TRBV12-3/TRBV12-4	16	CASSIREGLNTGELFF	TGTGCCAGCAGTATAAGGGAGGGGTTGAACACCGGGGAGCTGTTTTTT
TRBD2	once	TRBJ2-1	TRBV12-3/TRBV12-4	16	CTSTATSGRGSNEQFF	TGTACCAGCACCGCGACTAGCGGGAGAGGTAGCAATGAGCAGTTCTTC
-	-	TRBJ2-3	TRBV10-1	15	CASSESMTRTDTQYF	TGCGCCAGCAGTGAGTCAATGACCAGGACCGATACGCAGTATTTT
-	-	TRBJ2-1	TRBV12-3/TRBV12-4	14	CASVPSESVNEQFF	TGTGCCAGCGTCCCTAGCGAGTCGGTCAATGAGCAGTTCTTC
TRBD2	-	TRBJ2-1	TRBV10-2	14	CASSEGLAGGEQFF	TGCGCCAGCAGTGAGGGGCTAGCGGGGGGGGAGCAGTTCTTC
-	many	TRBJ1-6	TRBV28	18	CASSPVGDSALNNSPLHF	TGTGCCAGCAGTCCGGTCGGGGACTCCGCCCTCAATAATTCACCCCTCCACTTT
TRBD1	-	TRBJ2-3	TRBV9	15	CASSETTGGSDTQYF	TGTGCCAGCAGCGAGACGACAGGGGGTTCGGATACGCAGTATTTT
TRBD1	many	TRBJ1-6	TRBV19	15	CASSAGGTYNSPLHF	TGTGCCAGTAGTGCAGGGGGGACCTATAATTCACCCCTCCACTTT
-	many	TRBJ1-2	TRBV12-3/TRBV12-4	17	CASSVSSSFRKTYGYTF	TGTGCCAGCAGTGTTTCTTCCAGCTTCCGAAAGACCTATGGCTACACCTTC
-	many	TRBJ1-2	TRBV20-1	16	CSATQVLFRKTYGYTF	TGCAGTGCTACGCAAGTGCTGTTTCGAAAGACCTATGGCTACACCTTC
-	many	TRBJ2-2	TRBV12-3/TRBV12-4	15	CASSLAVLNTGELFF	TGTGCCAGCAGTTTGGCGGTTCTGAACACCGGGGAGCTGTTTTTT
-	many	TRBJ2-7	TRBV4-1	13	CASSQDDRYEQYF	TGCGCCAGCAGCCAAGATGATAGGTACGAGCAGTACTTC
-	-	TRBJ2-3	TRBV15	16	CATSRDRGGGTDTQYF	TGTGCCACCAGCAGAGATCGGGGCGGCGGCACAGATACGCAGTATTTT
-	many	TRBJ1-2	TRBV6-9	17	CASSTCRPYGKTYGYTF	TGTGCCAGCAGTACATGCAGGCCTTACGGAAAGACCTATGGCTACACCTTC
-	many	TRBJ1-5	TRBV14	14	CASSQDASYQPQHF	TGTGCCAGCAGCCAAGATGCGAGCTATCAGCCCCAGCATTTT
-	many	TRBJ1-1	TRBV18	15	CASSPPGEGVTEAFF	TGTGCCAGCTCACCACCCGGGGAAGGGGTTACTGAAGCTTTCTTT
-	many	TRBJ1-3	TRBV29-1	13	CSVGLISGNTIYF	TGCAGCGTCGGACTGATCTCTGGAAACACCATATATTTT
-	many	TRBJ1-2	TRBV7-7	17	CASSRSVKCRKTYGYTF	TGTGCCAGCAGCCGTAGCGTTAAGTGCCGAAAGACCTATGGCTACACCTTC
-	many	TRBJ1-2	TRBV4-3	18	CASSQAIDREIPNYGYTF	TGCGCCAGCAGCCAAGCGATTGACAGAGAAATTCCTAACTATGGCTACACCTTC
-	-	TRBJ1-2	TRBV7-2	17	CASSISSRDGKTYGYTF	TGTGCCAGCAGCATATCTAGCAGAGACGGAAAGACCTATGGCTACACCTTC
-	-	TRBJ2-2	TRBV3-1	18	CASSVDTPISGVTGERFF	TGTGCCAGCAGCGTCGACACGCCCATTTCAGGCGTGACCGGGGAGCGGTTTTTT
TRBD1	many	TRBJ1-4	TRBV5-4	15	CASSSGGAGNEKLFF	TGTGCCAGCAGCTCAGGGGGCGCCGGTAATGAAAAACTGTTTTTT
-	many	TRBJ1-2	TRBV23-1	17	CASSSLQLRRKTYGYTF	TGCGCCAGCAGTTCACTCCAGCTACGCAGAAAGACCTATGGCTACACCTTC
-	many	TRBJ1-3	TRBV6-1	15	CASSERKIHGNTIYF	TGTGCCAGCAGTGAAAGGAAGATTCATGGAAACACCATATATTTT
TRBD1	many	TRBJ1-1	TRBV29-1	14	CSVEFTGVGTEAFF	TGCAGCGTTGAATTCACAGGGGTGGGCACTGAAGCTTTCTTT
-	many	TRBJ1-1	TRBV18	13	CASSPSENTEAFF	TGTGCCAGCTCACCTTCCGAGAACACTGAAGCTTTCTTT
-	-	TRBJ2-1	TRBV7-3	16	CASSQGGLFSYNEQFF	TGTGCCAGCAGCCAAGGGGGACTATTCTCCTACAATGAGCAGTTCTTC
-	many	TRBJ1-2	TRBV7-5	19	CISVPEYMNEVGKTYGYTF	-
-	-	TRBJ2-7	TRBV19	13	CTSRLHDSYEQYF	TGTACCAGTAGACTCCACGATTCCTACGAGCAGTACTTC
-	many	TRBJ2-2	TRBV6-5	16	CASTQPRPSNTGELFF	TGTGCCAGCACTCAGCCGCGGCCCTCGAACACCGGGGAGCTGTTTTTT
-	many	TRBJ1-1	TRBV19	16	CATSSGAGKVNTEAFF	TGTGCCACCTCCAGCGGGGCAGGAAAGGTGAACACTGAAGCTTTCTTT
TRBD1	many	TRBJ2-7	TRBV5-6	13	CASSLGTGSEQYF	TGTGCCAGCAGCTTGGGGACAGGTAGCGAGCAGTACTTC
-	many	TRBJ2-5	TRBV19	14	CASSIPDRQETQYF	TGTGCCAGTAGTATACCCGACAGACAAGAGACCCAGTACTTC
-	-	TRBJ1-5	TRBV30	15	CAWSLQKVRDQPRHF	TGTGCCTGGAGTCTCCAAAAGGTCCGGGATCAGCCCCGGCATTTT
TRBD2	few	TRBJ2-1	TRBV6-4	15	CASSLEGSSGSEQFF	TGTGCCAGCAGCCTCGAGGGGTCTAGCGGGAGTGAGCAGTTCTTC
TRBD1	many	TRBJ1-5	TRBV7-9	15	CASSSGTGEDQPQHF	TGTGCCAGCAGTAGCGGGACAGGAGAGGATCAGCCCCAGCATTTT
-	many	TRBJ2-5	TRBV27	15	CASSSKTSLQETQYF	TGTGCCAGCAGTTCCAAGACTAGTCTCCAAGAGACCCAGTACTTC
-	many	TRBJ1-1	TRBV6-5	14	CASSYSNLGTEAFF	TGTGCCAGCAGTTACTCGAATTTGGGAACTGAAGCTTTCTTT